The text below deals with one TCR beta chain. Its cognate antigen has yet to be identified. The data are from a study of T cell clusters in autoimmune cytopenias (dated by TCRdb to the late 2010s). Some background on the complete study: A median TRB sequencing depth of 50,000 to 60,000 reads per sample was reached, and a median of around 2,000 distinct TRB clonotypes per sample was obtained. In autoimmune cytopenia patients, peripheral blood TRB and IGH repertoires were sequenced during active disease and over treatment follow-up, together with healthy, CLL and autoimmune hepatitis controls. The goal of the study was to find out whether patients with autoimmune cytopenia have a disease-specific immune repertoire signature that could be used as a blood-based biomarker. For primary cytopenia, the controls were approximately 24 age-matched healthy donors, and for secondary cytopenia, the controls were 14 age-matched CLL patients.

Per sample, roughly 260 ng of peripheral blood genomic DNA, approximately 41,000 genome equivalents, was used for TRB amplification. None of the roughly 14 chronic lymphocytic leukemia controls had been treated or had autoimmune cytopenia, and among these controls several were female, with a mean age of approximately 70 years and a median age of approximately 64 years. General findings and caveats noted by the study authors: TRB repertoire shifts, with less even repertoires observed in secondary cytopenia and CLL, were mostly attributed to lymphoma bias rather than autoimmunity. The T cell clusters were only ever defined in silico, so experimental validation of their functional role was still needed. Healthy donors had almost three times as many exclusive TRB clusters as active autoimmune hepatitis patients, a finding consistent with an autoimmunity-wide signature. GLIPH results suggested that primary autoimmune cytopenia patients were missing physiological T cell clusters, with 50 or so clusters found only in healthy donors compared with approximately 15 found only in patients. In the comparison of secondary cytopenia with CLL, the cluster-lack signature was not observed, apparently because the dominant lymphoma-associated repertoire masked the signature.

TRB rearrangements were amplified by multiplex PCR following a touch-down protocol, with the TRB-A and TRB-B primer pools mixed in one tube. Two consecutive PCR reactions with Phusion HS II polymerase added Illumina adapters and sample indices to the amplicons. After gel purification with the NucleoSpin Gel and PCR Clean-up kit, the amplicons were quantified by Qubit and checked for quality on an Agilent 2100 Bioanalyzer. Sequencing of the libraries was done on an Illumina MiSeq with 600-cycle, single-indexed, paired-end runs. The paper's data handling went like this. TRB reads were aligned and assembled with MiXCR version 2.1.12 using the default MiXCR reference library. A clone was defined by each unique CDR3 nucleotide sequence, and analysis was restricted to productive sequences with at least two reads. Repertoire diversity was assessed with alpha-parameterized diversity profiles (alpha 0 to 5), including the Shannon (alpha 1) and Simpson (alpha 2) indices, which were computed with an R script. The tcR package was used to compute combinatorial TRB VJ usage, and cohorts were compared on this usage by principal component analysis with ade4. Using GLIPH, TCRbeta CDR3s were clustered on pairs of cohorts matched for age and read depth, and a Wilcoxon test was used to compare cluster frequencies. TCRdb reprocessed the reads and assigns one entry to each CDR3 protein sequence, leaving out DNA. The V and J calls reflect TCRdb's pipeline rather than the authors' work. The sample table holds fewer than 600 distinct CDR3 sequences. The ten largest clones represent about two fifths of the sample.

CDR3 length: 15 amino acids, cysteine to phenylalanine. No DNA is listed. CDR1 and CDR2 are read off the germline V gene as ENHRY and SYGVKD. The sample also formed part of further work on T cell repertoires in aging, cancer and after chemotherapy. The second paper states: The donors fell into six age groups ranging from 30 or younger to 70 or older, and each group had at least three individuals. In the hematological group, paired pre- and post-chemotherapy samples were obtained from chronic lymphocytic leukemia patients treated with fludarabine- or bendamustine-based regimens. Roughly 9.6 million TCR reads were contained in the full dataset. Untreated patients with hematological or solid cancers showed significantly lower blood TCR diversity and higher clonality than age-matched healthy donors. In healthy donors, the decline in TCR diversity with age was mainly explained by loss of richness, whereas in cancer patients loss of evenness was also found to contribute. Median generation probability increased over the chemotherapy interval in both cancer cohorts, suggesting repertoire reconstitution through rebound thymic output. It was noted by the authors that conclusions about immunological memory after chemotherapy cannot be drawn from the repertoire data. Lymphoid organ infiltration was present in hematological cancer patients, and this infiltration may itself impair thymic emigration or peripheral T cell expansion. Peripheral blood TCR beta repertoires from healthy donors and cancer patients were profiled to examine immunoaging and T cell reconstitution after chemotherapy. Alongside fewer than 100 healthy donors serving as a reference group, the cohort included some 220 cancer patients, of whom about 94 had hematological cancers and about 130 had solid cancers. TRB sequences were processed with MiXCR versions 2.12 and 3.0.5. The repertoire metrics were Shannon diversity, evenness, clonality (calculated as one minus evenness), and diversity profiles parameterized by alpha from 0 to 5. The IGoR algorithm was used to calculate generation probabilities of clones in the paired pre- and post-chemotherapy samples.

The sequencing input was peripheral blood. The clonotype was recovered from a human donor with chronic lymphocytic leukemia. Recombination connected TRBV10-3 to TRBJ2-3; the D gene TCRdb calls, TRBD2, cannot be checked with no DNA. The CDR3: CAISTLAGTTDTQYF.